One and the same sample provided the 26 T cell receptor beta chains below, sequenced in a study of blood T cell repertoires in COVID-19. The assay was immunoSEQ multiplex PCR, and TCRdb's table has in-frame clones only and misses some. The sample shows more than 95,000 clones, roughly four fifths of them seen only once. The sequencing input was peripheral blood. The receptors here all came from a man aged 55 to 70 with acute or convalescent COVID-19.

This chain connects TRBV3-1 (or the pseudogene TRBV3-2) to TRBJ2-1; tentatively, D is TRBD2 (6 bases). The CDR3 is 16 amino acids. V lost 1 base, J lost 4 bases, and 14 bases lay in between. Germline CDR1 LGHDT, CDR2 YNNKEL (reference sequence). CDR3 coding DNA: TGTGCCAGCAGCCAAGTAGGCACTAGCCGTTACAATGAGCAGTTCTTC. Protein: CASSQVGTSRYNEQFF.

The chain's CDR3 is CASSSGLAGADTQYF. The CDR3 DNA reads TGTGCCAGCAGCTCCGGACTAGCGGGAGCGGATACGCAGTATTTT. The gene calls are TRBV7-2 and TRBJ2-3; 13 bases agree with TRBD2. The V and J ends lost 4 bases and 6 bases, in that order; junction bases with no gene match: 4. CDR1 is SGHTA, CDR2 FQGNSA, per germline. The CDR3 is 15 amino acids.

This clone was counted a few times. The chain uses TRBV7-2 and TRBJ1-2; 9 nucleotides agree with TRBD1. The CDR3 runs to 14 residues. CDR1 and CDR2 (germline): SGHTA, FQGNSA. Germline trimming cut 4 bases from V and 4 bases from J; bases unmatched to any gene: 4. CDR3 nucleotide sequence: TGTGCCAGCAGCTCCTTGGACAGGGGCTATGGCTACACCTTC. Amino acids: CASSSLDRGYGYTF. The entire variable domain, with the rest obtained from reference TRBV7-2 and TRBJ1-2, is as follows: GAGVSQSPSNKVTEKGKDVELRCDPISGHTALYWYRQSLGQGLEFLIYFQGNSAPDKSGLPSDRFSAERTGGSVSTLTIQRTQQEDSAVYLCASSSLDRGYGYTFGSGTRLTVV.

This sequence joins TRBV9 and TRBJ2-2; the match to TRBD2 covers 8 bases. This CDR3 region has 17 residues. Germline loops: CDR1 SGDLS, CDR2 YYNGEE. V shed 4 bases, J shed 2 bases, and the junction held 10 bases outside the gene matches. CDR3 sequence: CASSPTLTSANTGELFF. The CDR3 bases are TGTGCCAGCAGCCCGACTTTGACTAGCGCAAACACCGGGGAGCTGTTTTTT.

The chain joins TRBV7-3 to TRBJ1-2; D is undetermined. Germline V gives CDR1 SGHTA, CDR2 FQGTGA. Trimming removed 4 bases from V and 2 bases from J, with 14 bases in between. CDR3 length: 15 residues. CDR3 sequence: CASSSGIAPNYGYTF. CDR3 nucleotide sequence: TGTGCCAGCAGCTCCGGCATAGCGCCAAACTATGGCTACACCTTC.

The V call is TRBV3-1 (or the pseudogene TRBV3-2), the J call TRBJ2-2; D possibly corresponds to TRBD2 (6 bases). V dropped 0 bases and J dropped 0 bases, with 11 bases sitting between them. This CDR3 has 17 residues. Per germline, CDR1 LGHDT and CDR2 YNNKEL (reference sequence). The CDR3 loop is CASSQEGSGANTGELFF. The CDR3 DNA sequence: TGTGCCAGCAGCCAAGAAGGGTCGGGGGCGAACACCGGGGAGCTGTTTTTT.

This chain joins TRBV3-1 (or the pseudogene TRBV3-2) and TRBJ1-6, with 9 nucleotides matching TRBD1. The CDR3 runs to 15 residues. Germline-derived CDR1 and CDR2 are LGHDT and YNNKEL (reference sequence). V was pared by 6 bases and J by 9 bases, with 9 bases of the junction left unmatched. The CDR3 here is CASSPVRDRASPLHF. The CDR3 coding sequence is TGTGCCAGCAGTCCTGTCCGGGACAGGGCTTCACCCCTCCACTTT.

V is TRBV19 and J is TRBJ2-3, with 8 bases aligning to TRBD2. V was pared by 4 bases and J by 4 bases, with 7 bases of the junction left unmatched. Germline lookup yields CDR1 LNHDA and CDR2 SQIVND (reference sequence). This CDR3 contains 15 residues. The CDR3 reads CASSNPGLDADTQYF. CDR3 bases: TGTGCCAGTAGTAATCCGGGACTAGATGCAGATACGCAGTATTTT.

The genes are TRBV27 and TRBJ2-1; 13 bases line up with TRBD2. V lost 8 bases, J lost 4 bases, and 14 bases stayed unmatched. Germline CDR1 MNHEY, CDR2 SMNVEV (reference sequence). This CDR3 spans 18 amino acids. The chain's CDR3 is CASRTGLAGPSVYNEQFF. The DNA for the CDR3 is TGTGCCAGCCGAACGGGACTAGCGGGACCATCTGTGTACAATGAGCAGTTCTTC.

This clone occurred once. This chain connects TRBV5-1 to TRBJ2-5, with 12 bases lining up with TRBD2. Germline assignment: CDR1 SGHRS and CDR2 YFSETQ. This CDR3 contains 17 residues. The ends lost 1 base at V and 5 bases at J; junction bases unmatched: 9. DNA for the CDR3: TGCGCCAGCAGCTTGAGGGCTAGCGGGGGGGCACGGGAGACCCAGTACTTC. Translating gives CASSLRASGGARETQYF.

The chain employs TRBV5-1 and TRBJ1-3; 8 bases match TRBD1. Trimming took 4 bases from V and 6 from J; bases not matched to a gene: 12. This CDR3 spans 16 amino acids. The V gene's germline CDR1 is SGHRS and CDR2 YFSETQ. As DNA, the CDR3 is TGCGCCAGCAGCGACAGGACAGGGAAAGGCACAAACACCATATATTTT. It specifies CASSDRTGKGTNTIYF.

This sequence joins TRBV3-1 (or the pseudogene TRBV3-2) and TRBJ2-1, with TRBD2 as a possible D gene (6 bases). The CDR3 runs 14 residues. The V gene lost 4 bases and the J gene lost 7 bases, with 14 bases spanning the gap. Germline CDR1 reads LGHDT; CDR2 reads YNNKEL (reference sequence). The CDR3 here is CASSLRDSGNEQFF. CDR3 nucleotide sequence: TGTGCCAGCAGCCTCCGGGACTCTGGAAATGAGCAGTTCTTC.

The gene calls are TRBV24-1 and TRBJ2-7, with D maybe TRBD2 (5 bases). Germline CDR1 and CDR2: KGHDR and SFDVKD. V gave up 4 bases and J gave up 3 bases, with 9 bases separating them. CDR3 size: 13 residues. CDR3 residues: CATSDGMDYEQYF. CDR3 bases: TGTGCCACCAGTGACGGGATGGACTACGAGCAGTACTTC.

The chain is built from TRBV4-1 and TRBJ2-3; D possibly corresponds to TRBD2 (6 bases). CDR3 length: 14 amino acids. V shed 4 bases and J shed 4 bases, with 12 bases lying between them. The germline V gene encodes CDR1 MGHRA and CDR2 YSYEKL. The CDR3: CASSLGGKADTQYF. The CDR3 DNA reads TGCGCCAGCAGCCTGGGGGGTAAGGCAGATACGCAGTATTTT.

There are a few counts of this clone. The rearrangement uses TRBV18 and TRBJ1-2; 7 nucleotides match TRBD1. Germline CDR1 KGHSH, CDR2 LQKENI. The CDR3 has 14 residues. The junction had 9 bases not matched to a gene; V was cut back by 5 bases and J by 6 bases. CDR3 in amino acids: CASSSQGDGDGYTF. The CDR3 nucleotides read TGTGCCAGCTCATCTCAGGGGGATGGGGATGGCTACACCTTC.

This chain links TRBV7-2 with TRBJ2-5; 12 bases are a match to TRBD1. Germline trimming cut 3 bases from V and 5 bases from J; bases unmatched to any gene: 7. The CDR3 runs to 16 residues. In germline, CDR1 is SGHTA, CDR2 FQGNSA. This chain's CDR3 is CASSFQGQGATETQYF. CDR3 DNA sequence: TGTGCCAGCAGCTTTCAGGGACAGGGGGCGACGGAGACCCAGTACTTC.

The rearrangement uses TRBV14 and TRBJ1-2; maybe TRBD1 (6 bases). This CDR3 contains 13 residues. Germline V gene sequence: CDR1 SGHDN, CDR2 FVKESK. The ends were cut back, 4 bases at V and 4 bases at J, with 10 bases in the middle. The CDR3 spells CASSLGQIYGYTF. CDR3 nucleotides: TGTGCCAGCAGCCTAGGACAGATCTATGGCTACACCTTC.

This sequence joins TRBV6-5 and TRBJ1-1; tentative D call: TRBD1 (5 bases). Trimming took 6 bases from V and 8 from J, leaving 16 bases between them. Germline CDR1 is MNHEY and CDR2 is SVGAGI. The CDR3 loop spans 13 amino acids. The DNA of the CDR3 is TGTGCCAGCAGCTACGCCGGGACTGAAGAAGCTTTCTTT. Protein: CASSYAGTEEAFF.

This clone occurred a few times. The chain is built from TRBV10-3 and TRBJ1-3; 8 positions agree with TRBD1. The CDR3 is 13 residues long. Unmatched junction bases numbered 4, after V lost 10 bases and J lost 2 bases. Germline V gene lookup returns CDR1 ENHRY and CDR2 SYGVKD. For the CDR3, the DNA is TGTGCCACCACACAGGGGGCTGGAAACACCATATATTTT. The encoded protein is CATTQGAGNTIYF.

The V gene is TRBV19, the J gene TRBJ2-3; TRBD2 matches 8 bases. The germline CDR1 and CDR2 sequences are LNHDA and SQIVND (reference sequence). The CDR3 is 15 residues long. The ends lost 3 bases at V and 5 bases at J; junction bases unmatched: 7. The CDR3 DNA sequence: TGTGCCAGTAGTATCCCCGGGAGGGCCCAAGATACGCAGTATTTT. This encodes CASSIPGRAQDTQYF.

The chain links TRBV5-4 to TRBJ2-1; possibly TRBD2 for D (6 bases). The CDR3 sequence is 15 residues long. Germline V gene data show CDR1 as SGHNT and CDR2 as YYREEE (reference sequence). The V end lost 2 bases, the J end lost 2 bases, and 11 bases lay between the germline ends. CDR3 bases: TGTGCCAGCAGCTTTAACGCGGGGCCCTACAATGAGCAGTTCTTC. It yields the protein CASSFNAGPYNEQFF.

The rearrangement joins TRBV10-3 to TRBJ2-3, with 9 nucleotides matching TRBD1. Germline CDR1 ENHRY, CDR2 SYGVKD. The CDR3 totals 17 residues. V trimming: 7 bases; J trimming: 1 base; junction bases outside the gene matches: 12. The chain's CDR3 is CAINLQPGQGGTDTQYF. CDR3 coding DNA: TGTGCCATCAATTTGCAACCGGGACAGGGAGGCACAGATACGCAGTATTTT.

V usage is TRBV9 and J usage is TRBJ2-7, with D possibly TRBD2 on 5 matching bases. In germline, CDR1 is SGDLS, CDR2 YYNGEE. The CDR3 consists of 12 residues. Trimming cost V 3 bases and J 7 bases, with 11 bases left between them. In DNA form, the CDR3 reads TGTGCCAGCAGCGCCTCACGAGGGGAGCAGTACTTC. Protein: CASSASRGEQYF.

J is TRBJ2-3 and V is TRBV7-9, with D maybe TRBD2 (5 bases). The CDR3 totals 15 residues. V was trimmed by 2 bases and J by 1 base, leaving 10 bases between them. The V gene's germline CDR1 is SEHNR and CDR2 FQNEAQ (reference sequence). The CDR3 sequence: CASSLNGVGTDTQYF. The DNA for the CDR3 is TGTGCCAGCAGCTTAAACGGGGTTGGCACAGATACGCAGTATTTT.

This clone was picked up a small number of times. J is TRBJ2-1 and V is TRBV7-8, with 7 bases lining up with TRBD1. The CDR3 runs 13 residues. Germline values: CDR1 SGHVS, CDR2 FQNEAQ. With 5 bases clipped from V and 13 bases from J, the junction kept 11 bases outside the gene matches. The CDR3 is CASSMQTDRAQFF. CDR3 nucleotide sequence: TGTGCCAGCAGCATGCAAACCGACAGGGCCCAGTTCTTC.

J is TRBJ2-7 and V is TRBV18, with 12 bases identical to TRBD2. Trimming removed 3 bases from V and 4 bases from J; junction bases left unmatched: 1. CDR3 length: 14 amino acids. Germline loops: CDR1 KGHSH, CDR2 LQKENI. For the CDR3, the DNA is TGTGCCAGCTCACCCCTAGCGGGAGGGTACGAGCAGTACTTC. Amino acid sequence: CASSPLAGGYEQYF. The full variable domain, completed using reference TRBV18 and TRBJ2-7, is NAGVMQNPRHLVRRRGQEARLRCSPMKGHSHVYWYRQLPEEGLKFMVYLQKENIIDESGMPKERFSAEFPKEGPSILRIQQVVRGDSAAYFCASSPLAGGYEQYFGPGTRLTVT.